This T cell receptor beta chain was recorded in a study of T-cell reconstitution after alpha-beta-depleted transplantation in children. TCRbeta library preparation incorporated unique molecular identifiers. TCRdb reprocessed the PCR reads via MiXCR and lists one record per CDR3 protein. The sample shows some 80,000 distinct CDR3 sequences, 15% to 20% of them seen only once. This CDR3 comprises 15 residues. The V segment lost 4 bases and the J segment 9 bases; nucleotides outside the gene matches: 4. The germline V gene has CDR1 SGHTA and CDR2 FQGNSA. The starting material was PBMCs, mostly from graft donor cells, obtained 360 days after TCRalphabeta/CD19-depleted stem cell transplant. The clonotype was recovered from a male patient aged 2 to 9 who had a stem cell transplant for acute lymphoblastic leukemia, so the T cells may come from the graft donor. This rearrangement joins TRBV7-2 to TRBJ2-1, with 15 bases that match TRBD2. CDR3 sequence reads: CASSSWTSGRGEQFF. For the CDR3, the DNA is TGTGCCAGCAGCTCTTGGACTAGCGGGAGGGGTGAGCAGTTCTTC.